These 7 T cell receptor beta chains were sequenced from one sample in a study of tumor-infiltrating lymphocytes in primary liver carcinoma. Unsorted bulk tissue (roughly 19-31 mg) underwent RNA and DNA co-extraction. cDNA specific to TCR beta was made from 500 ng of total RNA, with a constant-region primer employed for priming. Slightly modified ARM-PCR served as the procedure for the TCR beta libraries. These libraries came from three rounds of nested multiplex PCR. It was with TRBV1-TRBV30 forward primers and a C-beta reverse primer that the first two PCR rounds were run, at roughly 11 cycles each. TCRdb ran MiXCR on the multiplex PCR reads and lists one entry per CDR3 protein. The sample records fewer than 200,000 distinct CDR3 sequences, around four fifths being singletons. The specimen was tumor tissue from primary liver carcinoma. These receptors came from a middle-aged man with primary liver carcinoma and hepatitis B virus infection.

This clonotype came up once. In nucleotides, the CDR3 is TGTGCCAGCAGTTACATGACCTCCAATCAGCCCCAGTATTTT. This translates into CASSYMTSNQPQYF. The chain carries TRBV6-2 or TRBV6-3 and TRBJ1-5; no clear D. The end of the DNA fits TRBJ2-3 better, so the J call may be wrong. The CDR3 extends over 14 amino acids. CDR1 MNHEY and CDR2 SVGEGT come from the germline V gene.

The chain joins TRBV25-1 to TRBJ1-1; D unclear. Germline V gives CDR1 MGHDK, CDR2 SYGVNS. The CDR3 totals 14 residues. V lost 2 bases and J lost 5, with 12 bases in between. As DNA, the CDR3 is TGTGCCAGCAGTGAAGCAAGGGAGAGTACTGAAGCTTTCTTT. Its translation is CASSEARESTEAFF.

The chain joins TRBV25-1 to TRBJ2-5, with D perhaps TRBD1 (5 bases). V lost 7 bases to trimming and J lost 2 bases, with 14 bases between them. CDR3 length: 14 residues. From germline, CDR1 is MGHDK and CDR2 SYGVNS. The DNA for the CDR3 is TGTGCCAGCATTGATTGGGCAGGGCAAGAGACCCAGTACTTC. It encodes CASIDWAGQETQYF.

Points on this clonotype: In this CDR3 the conserved last residue, phenylalanine or tryptophan, is missing, so a read error is likely. The DNA is left out, because the CDR3 cannot be placed on it with certainty; the CDR3 is given as TCRdb lists it. This chain uses TRBV12-3 or TRBV12-4 with TRBJ2-3. The CDR3 is 15 residues long, ends included. The CDR3 here is CASSSDWAVGDTHYY.

Points on this clonotype: Just one base apart from a much larger clone, this may be a read error. The gene calls are TRBV5-1 and TRBJ2-1, with D possibly being TRBD1 (5 bases). The CDR3 sequence is 13 residues long. V lost 5 bases, J lost 8 bases, and 14 bases lay in between. Looked up from germline, CDR1 is SGHRS and CDR2 is YFSETQ. CDR3 sequence (DNA): TGCGCCAGCAGACAAAACCTAGGGGATGAGCAGTTCTTC. Its protein is CASRQNLGDEQFF.

Of note for this clonotype: A read error may account for a junction end that differs from germline. The chain recombines TRBV10-3 with TRBJ2-2, with 7 nucleotides matching TRBD1. The CDR3 has 15 amino acids. Germline V gene sequence: CDR1 ENHRY, CDR2 SYGVKD. The CDR3 reads CAISELQGNTGEPFF. CDR3 DNA sequence: TGTGCCATCAGTGAGCTACAGGGGAACACCGGGGAGCCGTTTTTT.

The chain is built from TRBV13 and TRBJ2-5, with D maybe TRBD2 (6 bases). Between the trimmed V and J ends, which lost 5 bases and 4 bases, there was a span of 17 bases. The CDR3 consists of 15 residues. Germline-derived CDR1 and CDR2 are PRHDT and FYEKMQ (reference sequence). For the CDR3, the DNA is TGTGCCAGCAGCCCCCGGTCCGGGACTTCAGAGACCCAGTACTTC. Amino acids: CASSPRSGTSETQYF.